Below are 8 T cell receptor beta chains sequenced from a single sample in a study of blood T cell repertoires in COVID-19. This table comes from immunoSEQ multiplex PCR, and its TCRdb copy is limited to in-frame clones, with some not included. The sample shows fewer than 400,000 clones, roughly 90% of them seen only once. Material for sequencing was peripheral blood. Receptors originate from a woman in her twenties or thirties with COVID-19, enrolled during active disease.

V is TRBV27 and J is TRBJ1-3; TRBD1 aligns across 8 bases. The CDR3 consists of 15 residues. CDR1 is MNHEY, CDR2 SMNVEV, per germline (reference sequence). Germline trimming cut 5 bases from V and 2 bases from J; bases unmatched to any gene: 5. The CDR3 nucleotides are TGTGCCAGCAGTCCCCGACAGGGGACTGGAAACACCATATATTTT. It is translated as CASSPRQGTGNTIYF.

The chain has TRBV19 and TRBJ2-2, with TRBD2 matching 11 bases. J gave up 4 bases and V 3 bases, and 4 bases lay outside the gene matches. CDR3 length: 16 amino acids. Per germline, CDR1 LNHDA and CDR2 SQIVND (reference sequence). The CDR3 DNA follows: TGTGCCAGTAGTATGGTAGCGGGAGGGGGCACCGGGGAGCTGTTTTTT. Amino acid sequence: CASSMVAGGGTGELFF.

The J gene is TRBJ1-3, the V gene TRBV19; no reliable D call. Germline CDR1 is LNHDA and CDR2 is SQIVND (reference sequence). The CDR3 has 14 amino acids. The germline V and J ends were trimmed by 3 bases and 1 base, with 7 bases remaining between them. CDR3 sequence: CASSIPRSGNTIYF. The CDR3 DNA reads as TGTGCCAGTAGTATCCCCAGGTCTGGAAACACCATATATTTT.

This chain uses TRBV28 with TRBJ1-6, with D possibly matching TRBD1 (5 bases). With 7 bases removed from V and 0 bases from J, the gap between germline ends came to 16 bases. CDR3 length: 17 amino acids. Germline values: CDR1 MDHEN, CDR2 SYDVKM. The CDR3 DNA reads TGTGCCAGCACCGTCGGGACTCTCGGCTCCTATAATTCACCCCTCCACTTT. Translated: CASTVGTLGSYNSPLHF.

V is TRBV2 and J is TRBJ2-7; 9 bases are a match to TRBD1. Germline V CDR1 and CDR2: SNHLY, FYNNEI. V lost 5 bases and J lost 5; bases outside the gene matches: 7. The CDR3 extends over 14 amino acids. The chain's CDR3 is CASSQNGDRDEQYF. CDR3 DNA sequence: TGTGCCAGCAGTCAAAACGGGGACAGGGACGAGCAGTACTTC.

V and J are TRBV5-1 and TRBJ2-1; D possibly corresponds to TRBD2 (5 bases). V was clipped by 4 bases and J by 0 bases, with 14 bases between them. The CDR3 length is 16 residues. Looked up from germline, CDR1 is SGHRS and CDR2 is YFSETQ. CDR3 region: CASSPGGPSSYNEQFF. The CDR3, as DNA: TGCGCCAGCAGCCCCGGCGGGCCAAGCTCCTACAATGAGCAGTTCTTC.

V and J are TRBV11-2 and TRBJ2-1; 9 positions match TRBD1. J lost 9 bases, V lost 4 bases, and 7 bases had no gene match. The V gene's germline CDR1 is SGHAT and CDR2 FQNNGV. This CDR3 comprises 14 residues. The CDR3 spells CASSSQGAGGEQFF. CDR3 nucleotide sequence: TGTGCCAGCAGCTCACAGGGGGCTGGGGGTGAGCAGTTCTTC.

The V gene is TRBV29-1, the J gene TRBJ2-5; the D is unclear. With 4 bases removed from V and 3 bases from J, the gap between germline ends came to 9 bases. CDR1 is SQVTM and CDR2 is ANQGSEA in the germline V gene. The CDR3 runs to 12 residues. The CDR3, as DNA: TGCAGCGTTGTTTCACTTGAAGAGACCCAGTACTTC. It translates to CSVVSLEETQYF. Combining the CDR3 with reference TRBV29-1 and TRBJ2-5 gives the whole variable domain SAVISQKPSRDICQRGTSLTIQCQVDSQVTMMFWYRQQPGQSLTLIATANQGSEATYESGFVIDKFPISRPNLTFSTLTVSNMSPEDSSIYLCSVVSLEETQYFGPGTRLLVL.